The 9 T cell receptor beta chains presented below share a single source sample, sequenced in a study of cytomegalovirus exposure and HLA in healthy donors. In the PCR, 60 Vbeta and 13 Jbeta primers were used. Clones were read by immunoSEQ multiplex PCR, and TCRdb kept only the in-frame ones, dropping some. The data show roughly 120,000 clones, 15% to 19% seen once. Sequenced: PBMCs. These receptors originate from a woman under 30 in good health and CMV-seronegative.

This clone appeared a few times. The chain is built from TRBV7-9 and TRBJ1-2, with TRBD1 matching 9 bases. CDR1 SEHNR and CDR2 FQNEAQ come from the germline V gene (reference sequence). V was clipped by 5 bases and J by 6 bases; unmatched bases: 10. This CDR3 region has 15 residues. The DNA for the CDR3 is TGTGCCAGCAGCACATCCGGGGACAGGGTTCATGGCTACACCTTC. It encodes CASSTSGDRVHGYTF.

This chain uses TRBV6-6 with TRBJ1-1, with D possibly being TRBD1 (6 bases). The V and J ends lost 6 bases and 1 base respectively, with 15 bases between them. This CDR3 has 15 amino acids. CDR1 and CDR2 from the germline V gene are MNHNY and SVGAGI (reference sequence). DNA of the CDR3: TGTGCCAGCAGCTTGATACAGGGCGGGAACACTGAAGCTTTCTTT. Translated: CASSLIQGGNTEAFF.

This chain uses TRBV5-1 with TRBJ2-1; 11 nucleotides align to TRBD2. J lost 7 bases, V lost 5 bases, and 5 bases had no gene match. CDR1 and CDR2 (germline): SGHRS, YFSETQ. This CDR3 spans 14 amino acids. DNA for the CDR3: TGCGCCAGCAGTCCTAGCGGGAGGAGGAATGAGCAGTTCTTC. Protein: CASSPSGRRNEQFF.

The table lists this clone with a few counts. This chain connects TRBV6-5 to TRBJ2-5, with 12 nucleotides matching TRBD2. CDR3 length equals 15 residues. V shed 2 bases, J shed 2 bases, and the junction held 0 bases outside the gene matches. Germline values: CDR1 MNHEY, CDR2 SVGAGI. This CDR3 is CASSYGLAGQETQYF. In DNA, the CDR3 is TGTGCCAGCAGTTACGGACTAGCGGGGCAAGAGACCCAGTACTTC.

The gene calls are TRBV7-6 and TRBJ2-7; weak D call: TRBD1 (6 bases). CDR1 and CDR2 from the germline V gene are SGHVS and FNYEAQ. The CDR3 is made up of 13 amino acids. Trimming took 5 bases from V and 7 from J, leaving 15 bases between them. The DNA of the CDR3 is TGTGCCAGCAGCGGGGGCAGGTCGGGTGAGCAGTACTTC. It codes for CASSGGRSGEQYF.

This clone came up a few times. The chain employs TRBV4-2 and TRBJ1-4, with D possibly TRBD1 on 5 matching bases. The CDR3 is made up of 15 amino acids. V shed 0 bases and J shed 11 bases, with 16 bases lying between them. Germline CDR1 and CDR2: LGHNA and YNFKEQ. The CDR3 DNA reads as TGTGCCAGCAGCCAAGATGACGACACCCGGGGGAAACTGTTTTTT. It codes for CASSQDDDTRGKLFF.

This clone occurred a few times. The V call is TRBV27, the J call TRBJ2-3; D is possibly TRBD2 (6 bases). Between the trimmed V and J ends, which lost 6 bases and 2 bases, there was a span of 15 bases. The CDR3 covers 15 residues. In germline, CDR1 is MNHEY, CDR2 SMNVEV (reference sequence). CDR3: CASRRRAPHTDTQYF. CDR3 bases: TGTGCCAGCAGGCGGAGGGCCCCGCACACAGATACGCAGTATTTT.

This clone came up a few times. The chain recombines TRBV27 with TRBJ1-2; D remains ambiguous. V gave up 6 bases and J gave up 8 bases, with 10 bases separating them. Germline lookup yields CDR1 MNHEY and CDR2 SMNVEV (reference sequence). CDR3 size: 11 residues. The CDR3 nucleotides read TGTGCCAGCAGAAAGGGAGCCGGCTACACCTTC. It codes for CASRKGAGYTF.

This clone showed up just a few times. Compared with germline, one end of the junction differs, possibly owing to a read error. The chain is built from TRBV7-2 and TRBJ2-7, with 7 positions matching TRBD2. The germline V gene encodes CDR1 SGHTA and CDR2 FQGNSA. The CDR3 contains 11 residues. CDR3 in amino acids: CASSLMGLREF. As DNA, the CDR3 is TGTGCCAGCAGCTTAATGGGCCTGCGGGAGTTC.